What follows are 22 T cell receptor beta chains derived from one specimen sequenced in a study of T cells in Graves' hyperthyroidism and ophthalmopathy. Amplified TCR beta CDR3 regions derived from RNA transcripts. A set of HTBI primers served as the primers for a first-round RT-PCR of the TCR CDR3. TCRdb called the multiplex PCR reads again in MiXCR, with one record for every CDR3 protein. The sample yields 730,000 or so distinct CDR3 sequences, around 20% seen once. The specimen sequenced was blood. These receptors all come from a woman aged 50 to 60 with Graves' hyperthyroidism that later progressed to Graves' ophthalmopathy.

This clonotype has only one observation. Possible read error: a much larger clone is one base away. The V gene is TRBV6-2 or TRBV6-3, the J gene TRBJ2-1, with 8 positions matching TRBD2. This CDR3 is built from 15 residues. Germline-derived CDR1 and CDR2 are MNHEY and SVGEGT. The CDR3 loop reads CASSFRGGGRDERFF. The CDR3 nucleotides read TGTGCCAGCAGTTTTCGGGGGGGGGGCCGCGATGAGCGGTTCTTC.

This clonotype has ten or more counts. V usage is TRBV7-9 and J usage is TRBJ2-1; 11 bases map to TRBD1. V lost 4 bases and J lost 6; bases outside the gene matches: 5. Per germline, CDR1 SEHNR and CDR2 FQNEAQ (reference sequence). The length of the CDR3 is 15 residues. The CDR3 nucleotides read TGTGCCAGCAGCTCTGGCGGGACAGGGGGCAATGAGCAGTTCTTC. Encoded protein: CASSSGGTGGNEQFF.

V usage is TRBV6-2 or TRBV6-3 and J usage is TRBJ1-2; D unclear. V lost 2 bases to trimming and J lost 2 bases, with 9 bases between them. Looked up from germline, CDR1 is MNHEY and CDR2 is SVGEGT. This CDR3 spans 14 amino acids. The CDR3 spells CASSYIAGNYGYTF. DNA for the CDR3: TGTGCCAGCAGTTACATCGCGGGAAACTATGGCTACACCTTC.

The chain recombines TRBV5-1 with TRBJ1-1, with a possible D match to TRBD1 (5 bases). The CDR3 has 16 amino acids. V lost 4 bases to trimming and J lost 1 base, with 17 bases between them. Germline assignment: CDR1 SGHRS and CDR2 YFSETQ. CDR3 sequence reads: CASSPQQAVGNTEAFF. For the CDR3, the DNA is TGCGCCAGCAGCCCGCAACAGGCGGTCGGGAACACTGAAGCTTTCTTT.

In this sample, this clonotype turned up a few times. The chain has TRBV11-2 and TRBJ2-1; 12 nucleotides match TRBD1. With 3 bases clipped from V and 7 bases from J, the junction kept 13 bases outside the gene matches. Looked up from germline, CDR1 is SGHAT and CDR2 is FQNNGV. The CDR3 sequence is 18 residues long. CDR3 nucleotides: TGTGCCAGCAGCTTGACCAGCCCCGGGACAGGGGGCTGGAATGAGCAGTTCTTC. It translates to CASSLTSPGTGGWNEQFF.

This chain uses TRBV27 with TRBJ2-2; TRBD2 agrees at 7 bases. The CDR3 consists of 14 residues. Germline CDR1 and CDR2: MNHEY and SMNVEV (reference sequence). The junction had 2 bases not matched to a gene; V was cut back by 4 bases and J by 3 bases. The CDR3 DNA follows: TGTGCCAGCAGTTGGGGGGGTTACACCGGGGAGCTGTTTTTT. Its protein is CASSWGGYTGELFF.

In its sample, this clonotype was seen many times. The rearrangement uses TRBV12-5 and TRBJ1-5, with D unclear. The CDR3 runs to 14 residues. Germline loops: CDR1 LGHNT, CDR2 FRNRAP. Trimming removed 2 bases at V and 1 base at J, with 6 bases between. CDR3 bases: TGTGCTAGTGGTTTGCTTCAGAGCAATCAGCCCCAGCATTTT. Translated, it gives CASGLLQSNQPQHF.

The sample holds a few counts of this clonotype. The junction shows a germline mismatch at one end, possibly a read error. V and J are TRBV30 and TRBJ1-6; D gene ambiguous. The CDR3 covers 13 residues. The germline V gene encodes CDR1 GTSNPN and CDR2 SVGIG (reference sequence). The CDR3 region is CAWRTGFDSPLHF. The CDR3 DNA reads TGTGCCTGGAGAACGGGATTTGATTCACCCCTCCACTTC.

This clonotype showed up many times. V gene TRBV30 combines with J gene TRBJ1-5, with D unresolved. This CDR3 has 14 amino acids. V was clipped by 0 bases and J by 4 bases, with 10 bases between them. Germline V gene lookup returns CDR1 GTSNPN and CDR2 SVGIG (reference sequence). CDR3 loop: CAWSVKHRNQPQHF. CDR3 DNA: TGTGCCTGGAGTGTTAAACACCGAAATCAGCCCCAGCATTTT.

The chain recombines TRBV2 with TRBJ1-4; D is ambiguous. This CDR3 region has 11 residues. Germline CDR1 and CDR2: SNHLY and FYNNEI. The V and J ends lost 4 bases and 6 bases respectively, with 3 bases between them. The CDR3: CASSGYEKLFF. DNA of the CDR3: TGTGCCAGCAGTGGTTATGAAAAACTGTTTTTT. Full variable domain (missing parts from reference TRBV2 and TRBJ1-4): EPEVTQTPSHQVTQMGQEVILRCVPISNHLYFYWYRQILGQKVEFLVSFYNNEISEKSEIFDDQFSVERPDGSNFTLKIRSTKLEDSAMYFCASSGYEKLFFGSGTQLSVL.

The sample holds many counts of this clonotype. The J gene is TRBJ2-7, the V gene TRBV7-2; 9 bases map to TRBD2. Germline assignment: CDR1 SGHTA and CDR2 FQGNSA. The CDR3 sequence is 17 residues long. V lost 5 bases and J lost 5; bases outside the gene matches: 16. Written as DNA, the CDR3 is TGTGCCAGCAGCCTAAAAAGCGGGGGGCTGATAATCGACGAGCAGTACTTC. Protein sequence: CASSLKSGGLIIDEQYF.

This clonotype occurred many times. The chain carries TRBV12-3 or TRBV12-4 and TRBJ2-7; 10 bases agree with TRBD2. V lost 5 bases and J lost 3; bases outside the gene matches: 7. CDR3 length: 15 residues. The CDR3 DNA reads as TGTGCCAGCAGTCAATCATTAGCGGGGGGCTACGAGCAGTACTTC. Amino acids: CASSQSLAGGYEQYF.

This clonotype was observed a handful of times. V usage is TRBV5-1 and J usage is TRBJ2-5; 9 bases match TRBD1. Germline loops: CDR1 SGHRS, CDR2 YFSETQ. After removal of 4 bases from V and 2 bases from J, the junction contained 6 bases not matched to a gene. This CDR3 contains 15 residues. CDR3 nucleotides: TGCGCCAGCAGCCCACAGGGGGCCCTGCAAGAGACCCAGTACTTC. Amino acid sequence: CASSPQGALQETQYF.

The gene calls are TRBV30 and TRBJ1-4; tentatively, D is TRBD1 (5 bases). Trimming cost V 2 bases and J 7 bases, with 14 bases left between them. Germline V gene data show CDR1 as GTSNPN and CDR2 as SVGIG (reference sequence). The CDR3 is made up of 14 amino acids. The CDR3 DNA is TGTGCCTGGAGTACGGGACTTGGGAGTGAAAAACTGTTTTTT. Amino acid sequence: CAWSTGLGSEKLFF.

A single count supports this clonotype. This chain links TRBV29-1 with TRBJ1-1; the D is unclear. The germline V gene encodes CDR1 SQVTM and CDR2 ANQGSEA. The ends were cut back, 7 bases at V and 1 base at J, with 10 bases in the middle. CDR3 length: 12 amino acids. The CDR3 is CSAVSPNTEAFF. CDR3 bases: TGCAGCGCTGTATCCCCGAACACTGAAGCTTTCTTT.

The genes are TRBV7-9 and TRBJ1-1, with TRBD1 matching 8 bases. This CDR3 spans 13 amino acids. Germline V gene data show CDR1 as SEHNR and CDR2 as FQNEAQ (reference sequence). V was clipped by 3 bases and J by 11 bases; unmatched bases: 8. The CDR3 here is CASSLGTGRFAFF. The CDR3 DNA follows: TGTGCCAGCAGCTTGGGGACAGGACGATTCGCTTTCTTT.

This clonotype was seen a handful of times. The chain links TRBV4-1 to TRBJ1-2; TRBD1 aligns across 7 bases. The V gene end was trimmed by 4 bases and the J gene end by 5 bases; junction bases not matched to a gene: 10. CDR3 size: 15 residues. CDR1 is MGHRA and CDR2 is YSYEKL in the germline V gene. The chain's CDR3 is CASSPTGQDPYGYTF. CDR3 DNA: TGCGCCAGCAGCCCCACAGGACAGGACCCATATGGCTACACCTTC.

V gene TRBV19 combines with J gene TRBJ1-5; 7 bases fit TRBD1. The germline V gene encodes CDR1 LNHDA and CDR2 SQIVND (reference sequence). CDR3 length: 17 residues. V lost 4 bases and J lost 0; bases outside the gene matches: 9. This CDR3 is CASSKTGRGISNQPQHF. The DNA of the CDR3 is TGTGCCAGTAGTAAGACAGGGAGGGGAATTAGCAATCAGCCCCAGCATTTT.

The chain uses TRBV29-1 and TRBJ2-1; 9 bases agree with TRBD2. The CDR3 has 14 amino acids. Germline V gene lookup returns CDR1 SQVTM and CDR2 ANQGSEA. The V gene end was trimmed by 6 bases and the J gene end by 3 bases; junction bases not matched to a gene: 6. CDR3 in amino acids: CSVQTSGDYNEQFF. DNA for the CDR3: TGCAGCGTGCAGACTAGCGGAGACTACAATGAGCAGTTCTTC.

The sample holds many counts of this clonotype. The J gene is TRBJ1-2, the V gene TRBV7-3, with D possibly TRBD1 on 6 matching bases. Trimming pared 5 bases from V and 7 bases from J, leaving 23 bases between. CDR1 SGHTA and CDR2 FQGTGA come from the germline V gene. This CDR3 has 16 amino acids. CDR3 DNA sequence: TGTGCCAGCAGCCCTGAGGGGGGCGGCAACTATGGTGGCTACACCTTC. Translating it yields CASSPEGGGNYGGYTF.

The table lists this clonotype with a few counts. The gene calls are TRBV27 and TRBJ2-7; possibly TRBD1 or TRBD2 for D (5 bases each). CDR1 and CDR2 from the germline V gene are MNHEY and SMNVEV (reference sequence). Trimming took off 1 base at V and 2 bases at J, with 12 bases between the two ends. The CDR3 consists of 15 residues. As DNA, the CDR3 is TGTGCCAGCAGTTTATTTGGGACGGACGCCTACGAGCAGTACTTC. It encodes CASSLFGTDAYEQYF.

In this sample, this clonotype turned up a few times. CDR3 in amino acids: CSASGANTGELFF. CDR3 coding DNA: TGCAGCGCGTCGGGTGCGAACACCGGGGAGCTGTTTTTT. The genes are TRBV29-1 and TRBJ2-2; no clear D. The germline V gene encodes CDR1 SQVTM and CDR2 ANQGSEA. V was cut by 7 bases and J by 0 bases, with 9 bases left in between. The CDR3 loop spans 13 amino acids.